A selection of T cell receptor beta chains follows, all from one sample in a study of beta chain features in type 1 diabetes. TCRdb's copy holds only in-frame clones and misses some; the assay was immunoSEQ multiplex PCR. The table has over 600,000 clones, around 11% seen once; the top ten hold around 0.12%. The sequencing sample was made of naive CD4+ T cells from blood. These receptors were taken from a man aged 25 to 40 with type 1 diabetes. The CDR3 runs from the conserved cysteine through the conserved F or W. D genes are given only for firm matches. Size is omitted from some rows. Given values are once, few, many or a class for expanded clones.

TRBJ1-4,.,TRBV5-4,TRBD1,TGTGCCAGCAGCTCTGGACAGGGGAGGTATACAACTAATGAAAAACTGTTTTTT,CASSSGQGRYTTNEKLFF
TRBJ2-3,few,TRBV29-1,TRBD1,TGCAGCGTTTATCCAGGGACAGCAGATAGCACAGATACGCAGTATTTT,CSVYPGTADSTDTQYF
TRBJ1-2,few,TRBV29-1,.,TGCAGCGTTGGAGGGCCAGAGACAAACTATGGCTACACCTTC,CSVGGPETNYGYTF
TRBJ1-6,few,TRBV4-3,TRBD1,TGCGCCAGCAGCCAAGATTACCCGAGGGACAGGGAATCACCCCTCCACTTT,CASSQDYPRDRESPLHF
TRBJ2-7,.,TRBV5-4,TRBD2,TGTGCCAGCAGCTTGTTTATCACGGGGGGCTCCTACGAGCAGTACTTC,CASSLFITGGSYEQYF
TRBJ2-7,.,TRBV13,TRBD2,TGTGCCAGCAGCTCCCGTGGTAGCGGGGGGCTAGAATCCTACGAGCAGTACTTC,CASSSRGSGGLESYEQYF
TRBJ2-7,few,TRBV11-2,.,TGTGCCAGCAGCTTCACAATCGGGATTAGCTACGAGCAGTACTTC,CASSFTIGISYEQYF
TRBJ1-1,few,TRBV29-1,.,TGCAGCGTTGCAAGAGGGGCCCTCAGAGGCCCCGAAGCTTTCTTT,CSVARGALRGPEAFF
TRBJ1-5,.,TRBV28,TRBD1,TGTGCCAGCAGTCAACAGGGGTATGGCAATCAGCCCCAGCATTTT,CASSQQGYGNQPQHF
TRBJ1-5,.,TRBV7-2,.,TGTGCCAGCAGCTTCGGGAATCAGCCCCAGCATTTT,CASSFGNQPQHF
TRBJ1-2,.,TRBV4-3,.,TGCGCCAGCAGCCAAGGAGCGGGGTTATTTGGCTACACCTTC,CASSQGAGLFGYTF
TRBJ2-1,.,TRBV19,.,TGTGCCAGTAGCCTGTCGGGTCCGAATGAGCAGTTCTTC,CASSLSGPNEQFF
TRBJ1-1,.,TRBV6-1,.,TGTGCCAGCAGTGAAGTGGAAGGCACTGAAGCTTTCTTT,CASSEVEGTEAFF
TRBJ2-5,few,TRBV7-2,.,TGTGCCAGCAGCTTTCGGACAGCACAAGAGACCCAGTACTTC,CASSFRTAQETQYF
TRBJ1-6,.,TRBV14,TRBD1,TGTGCCAGCAGCCAAGAAGGGACAGGTTATTCACCCCTCCACTTT,CASSQEGTGYSPLHF
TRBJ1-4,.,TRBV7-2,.,TGTGCCAGCAGCTTATCTATAGGGAATGAAAAACTGTTTTTT,CASSLSIGNEKLFF
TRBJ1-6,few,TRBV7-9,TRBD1,TGTGCCAGCAGCTTAACAGGGGGGTTTAATTCACCCCTCCACTTT,CASSLTGGFNSPLHF
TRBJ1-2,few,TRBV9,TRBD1,TGTGCCAGCAGCACCGGACAGGTCTATGGCTACACCTTC,CASSTGQVYGYTF
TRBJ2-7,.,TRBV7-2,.,TGTGCCAGCAGCCTGACACACTCCTACGAGCAGTACTTC,CASSLTHSYEQYF
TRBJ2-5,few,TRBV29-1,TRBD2,TGCAGCGTTGGAAACGGACGGGGGGGCAGTTCAGAGACCCAGTACTTC,CSVGNGRGGSSETQYF
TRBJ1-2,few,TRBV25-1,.,TGTGCCAGCAGCCAGGGTACAGGCTACACCTTC,CASSQGTGYTF
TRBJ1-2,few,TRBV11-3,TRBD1,TGTGCCAGCAGCTTAGATCTGGGACAGGCTAACTATGGCTACACCTTC,CASSLDLGQANYGYTF